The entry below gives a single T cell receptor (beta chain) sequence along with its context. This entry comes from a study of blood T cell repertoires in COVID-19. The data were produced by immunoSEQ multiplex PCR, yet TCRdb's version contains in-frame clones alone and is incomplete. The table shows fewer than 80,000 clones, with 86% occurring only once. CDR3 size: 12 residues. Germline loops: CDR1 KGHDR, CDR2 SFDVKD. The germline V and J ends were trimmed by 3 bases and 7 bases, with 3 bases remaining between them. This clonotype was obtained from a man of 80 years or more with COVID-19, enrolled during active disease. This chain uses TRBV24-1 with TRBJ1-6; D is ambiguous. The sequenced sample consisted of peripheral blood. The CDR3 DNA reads TGTGCCACCAGTGATGGCAATTCACCCCTCCACTTT. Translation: CATSDGNSPLHF.